A single TCR beta chain is shown here with its context. The entry originates in a study of T cell responses to AZD1222 COVID-19 vaccine. Study-level information: Pooling covered second doses at about 4 or about 12 weeks.

Sequencing used immunoSEQ multiplex PCR; TCRdb keeps in-frame clones, though not all of them. The table has fewer than 150,000 clones, 80% to 90% seen once. The V and J ends lost 3 bases and 4 bases respectively, with 16 bases between them. The CDR3 totals 15 residues. Germline V CDR1 and CDR2: GTSNPN, SVGIG (reference sequence). The material was peripheral blood, obtained on day 0 of AZD1222 vaccination. This clonotype originated in an adult in good health. The V and J genes are TRBV30 and TRBJ1-5; D possibly corresponds to TRBD1 (6 bases). This CDR3 reads CAWRTKRTANQPQHF. CDR3 sequence (DNA): TGTGCCTGGAGAACAAAGCGGACAGCGAATCAGCCCCAGCATTTT.